The rows below give T cell receptor beta chains drawn from one sample of a study of long-term antiretroviral therapy in people with HIV. Sequenced by immunoSEQ multiplex PCR; TCRdb stores in-frame clones only, minus some. The sample lists 20,000 to 25,000 clones, roughly 85% seen once, with around 10% in the top ten. The starting material was unsorted PBMCs, obtained 2.4 years after starting antiretroviral therapy. These receptors all come from a man aged 35-49 years with HIV. Both conserved end residues are part of each CDR3. The order of the fields is V gene, J gene, CDR3 length, CDR3 protein.

TRBV6-4	TRBJ1-5	21	CASSDSGSGWKFRGVNQPQHF
TRBV18	TRBJ2-5	17	CASSLGLAGGTQETQYF
TRBV5-4	TRBJ1-2	13	CASDRDGNYGYTF
TRBV23-1	TRBJ1-2	12	CANFLRGLGYTF
TRBV28	TRBJ2-3	12	CASSSVEDTQYF
TRBV10-2	TRBJ2-3	12	CATSGETDTQYF
TRBV30	TRBJ2-7	14	CAWSTGTGYREQYF
TRBV7-2	TRBJ1-6	17	CASSLDGLKVNNSPLHF
TRBV7-9	TRBJ2-6	17	CASSSRTGLNGANVLTF
TRBV2	TRBJ1-5	19	CASSAGTLWGDSLSQPQHF
TRBV5-8	TRBJ2-7	15	CASSFRLAGVYEQYF
TRBV28	TRBJ1-5	13	CASSSEGYQPQHF
TRBV6-6	TRBJ1-2	13	CASSYLSGNGYTF
TRBV7-9	TRBJ1-6	18	CASSPRDRVSLENSPLHF
TRBV19	TRBJ1-4	13	CPRRDRFNEKLFF
TRBV7-2	TRBJ1-3	15	CASSQDRLGGNTIYF
TRBV7-2	TRBJ2-2	17	CASSTPGLAGNTGELFF
TRBV28	TRBJ1-5	14	CASGRAYSNQPQHF
TRBV5-6	TRBJ1-5	16	CASSAGRGLVNQPQHF
TRBV30	TRBJ1-1	14	CAWSKDPPKTEAFF
TRBV20-1	TRBJ2-7	10	CSASDHEQYF
TRBV14	TRBJ2-7	13	CASSPSGYYEQYF
TRBV15	TRBJ1-1	17	CATSGKDRLMMNTEAFF
TRBV14	TRBJ2-1	17	CASSSRTGNPFHNEQFF
TRBV7-9	TRBJ1-2	10	CASSLNGYTF
TRBV7-9	TRBJ2-1	15	CASSLFGTSNNEQFF
TRBV6-1	TRBJ2-7	12	CASAREAYEQYF
TRBV5-1	TRBJ2-5	14	CASGARREGETQYF
TRBV28	TRBJ1-1	15	CASSLRAGPNTEAFF
TRBV19	TRBJ1-4	14	CASSMGQENEKLFF
TRBV7-3	TRBJ2-3	16	CASSPTSGGATDTQYF
TRBV27	TRBJ1-1	14	CASSPMMGQVIAFF
TRBV11-2	TRBJ1-2	13	CASSLASNYGYTF
TRBV11-2	TRBJ2-1	14	CASSLVGEGHRQFF
TRBV5-1	TRBJ1-3	14	CARGGRDSGNTIYF
TRBV13	TRBJ1-1	12	CASSPQGGGAFF
TRBV18	TRBJ2-7	15	CASSPFGKLDYEQYF